These 8 T cell receptor beta chains were sequenced from one sample in a study of T cell responses to AZD1222 COVID-19 vaccine. The repertoire was sequenced with immunoSEQ multiplex PCR; TCRdb's copy has only in-frame clones and lacks some. The sample holds fewer than 150,000 clones, around nine tenths seen once. Sample: peripheral blood, taken 28 days after the second AZD1222 dose. The source of these receptors is an adult who received the AZD1222 COVID-19 vaccine.

The chain is built from TRBV7-2 and TRBJ1-2, with no clear D. This CDR3 spans 14 amino acids. The germline V gene encodes CDR1 SGHTA and CDR2 FQGNSA. Trimming stripped 2 bases from V and 4 bases from J, with 11 bases between. The CDR3 bases are TGTGCCAGCAGCTTAAAGGGTGAGAGCTATGGCTACACCTTC. Translating gives CASSLKGESYGYTF.

This chain links TRBV6-5 with TRBJ1-2; TRBD1 matches 9 bases. The CDR3 is made up of 12 amino acids. CDR1 MNHEY and CDR2 SVGAGI come from the germline V gene. V lost 9 bases, J lost 6 bases, and 5 bases stayed unmatched. The CDR3 reads CASFWTGDGYTF. CDR3 DNA sequence: TGTGCCAGTTTCTGGACAGGGGATGGCTACACCTTC.

The chain recombines TRBV5-1 with TRBJ2-1; TRBD2 matches 10 bases. Germline assignment: CDR1 SGHRS and CDR2 YFSETQ. J lost 6 bases, V lost 2 bases, and 8 bases had no gene match. The CDR3 is 16 residues long. This CDR3 reads CASSLYRAGGRNEQFF. In nucleotides, the CDR3 is TGCGCCAGCAGCTTATATCGAGCGGGGGGGCGCAATGAGCAGTTCTTC.

This sequence joins TRBV11-2 and TRBJ2-7; D gene ambiguous. This CDR3 comprises 14 residues. From germline, CDR1 is SGHAT and CDR2 FQNNGV. Trimming took 5 bases from V and 0 from J, leaving 11 bases between them. Here the CDR3 DNA reads TGTGCCAGCAGCGCCCACCGTGGCTCCTACGAGCAGTACGTC. This encodes CASSAHRGSYEQYV.

V and J are TRBV7-8 and TRBJ1-5; TRBD1 is a possible D gene (5 bases). Germline V gene data show CDR1 as SGHVS and CDR2 as FQNEAQ. CDR3 length: 17 amino acids. V was trimmed by 7 bases and J by 4 bases, leaving 23 bases between them. Written as DNA, the CDR3 is TGTGCCAGCACCAGCAGGGTTTGGATGGGGATTAATCAGCCCCAGCATTTT. This encodes CASTSRVWMGINQPQHF. Complete variable domain (other parts from reference TRBV7-8 and TRBJ1-5): GAGVSQSPRYKVAKRGQDVALRCDPISGHVSLFWYQQALGQGPEFLTYFQNEAQLDKSGLPSDRFFAERPEGSVSTLKIQRTQQEDSAVYLCASTSRVWMGINQPQHFGDGTRLSIL.

This clone has only one observation. The V and J genes are TRBV6-5 and TRBJ2-3; 7 bases match TRBD1. This CDR3 region has 16 residues. In germline, CDR1 is MNHEY, CDR2 SVGAGI. Trimming at V came to 0 bases and at J to 3 bases, leaving 6 bases not matched to a gene. The CDR3 reads CASSYSDRVGTDTQYF. CDR3 bases: TGTGCCAGCAGTTACTCAGACAGGGTCGGAACAGATACGCAGTATTTT.

The chain has TRBV4-2 and TRBJ2-2; D perhaps matches TRBD2 (6 bases). V lost 0 bases, J lost 1 base, and 12 bases lay in between. Germline CDR1 reads LGHNA; CDR2 reads YNFKEQ. The CDR3 length is 17 residues. CDR3 coding DNA: TGTGCCAGCAGCCAAGATCGTGCGGGGTGGAACACCGGGGAGCTGTTTTTT. It codes for CASSQDRAGWNTGELFF.

This clone was seen a single time. V gene TRBV20-1 combines with J gene TRBJ2-7, with 8 bases fitting TRBD2. The CDR3 runs 18 residues. The V and J ends lost 3 bases and 0 bases, in that order; junction bases with no gene match: 16. The germline V gene has CDR1 DFQATT and CDR2 SNEGSKA (reference sequence). CDR3 nucleotide sequence: TGCAGTGCTAGTACGGCTAGCGGGTGGCGCCTGAGCTCCTACGAGCAGTACTTC. Encoded protein: CSASTASGWRLSSYEQYF.